A single sample gave rise to the 20 T cell receptor beta chains below, sequenced in a study of spatial heterogeneity in lung cancer. Sample time point: sample taken at primary tumor resection. TCRdb re-analysed the 5' RACE reads in MiXCR, keeping a single row per CDR3 protein. The sample contains 50,000 to 75,000 distinct CDR3 sequences, around 6% of which appear only once. The sample was PBMCs, taken at surgery. These TCRs come from a female donor with early-stage non-small cell lung cancer.

The V and J genes are TRBV25-1 and TRBJ1-3; no clear D gene. Trimming took 0 bases from V and 0 from J, leaving 6 bases between them. Per germline, CDR1 MGHDK and CDR2 SYGVNS. This CDR3 is built from 15 residues. CDR3 residues: CASSEYGISGNTIYF. The CDR3 coding sequence is TGTGCCAGCAGTGAATATGGGATCTCTGGAAACACCATATATTTT.

This clonotype was picked up many times. The genes are TRBV9 and TRBJ2-1, with 9 bases identical to TRBD2. The CDR3 totals 15 residues. Germline CDR1 reads SGDLS; CDR2 reads YYNGEE. The J segment lost 6 bases and the V segment lost 6 bases, leaving 10 bases of the junction unmatched. CDR3 DNA sequence: TGTGCCAGCACCGCCGGGGGCGGGGGGGCCAATGAGCAGTTCTTC. This encodes CASTAGGGGANEQFF.

This chain links TRBV28 with TRBJ1-3; D is undetermined. V lost 6 bases, J lost 0 bases, and 9 bases lay in between. There are 14 residues in the CDR3. Germline V gene data show CDR1 as MDHEN and CDR2 as SYDVKM. The CDR3 protein is CASRGEVSGNTIYF. For the CDR3, the DNA is TGTGCCAGCAGGGGAGAGGTCTCTGGAAACACCATATATTTT.

This clonotype was detected many times. The chain uses TRBV11-3 and TRBJ1-4; D remains unclear. Trimming took 4 bases from V and 10 from J, leaving 16 bases between them. Per the germline V gene, CDR1 is SGHNT and CDR2 is YENEEA. CDR3 length: 14 residues. The CDR3 spells CASSSTGRLGKLFF. As DNA, the CDR3 is TGTGCCAGCAGCTCGACCGGACGGTTAGGAAAACTGTTTTTT.

The table lists this clonotype with many counts. In DNA form, the CDR3 reads TGTGCCAGCAGTTTTAAGGGTTATGGCTACACCTTC. Amino acids: CASSFKGYGYTF. The chain carries TRBV28 and TRBJ1-2; D gene uncertain. Germline V gene sequence: CDR1 MDHEN, CDR2 SYDVKM. This CDR3 has 12 residues. With 3 bases removed from V and 5 bases from J, the gap between germline ends came to 7 bases.

At least ten counts were recorded for this clonotype. The CDR3 DNA sequence: TGCAGTGCTAGCCGGCGGGAGGGATCCGGGGAGCTGTTTTTT. Amino acids: CSASRREGSGELFF. This sequence joins TRBV20-1 and TRBJ2-2, with 9 bases lining up with TRBD2. V shed 3 bases, J shed 6 bases, and the junction held 5 bases outside the gene matches. The CDR3 loop spans 14 amino acids. Germline V CDR1 and CDR2: DFQATT, SNEGSKA (reference sequence).

This clonotype was observed a handful of times. The V and J genes are TRBV28 and TRBJ1-2; 7 positions agree with TRBD1. The CDR3 contains 14 residues. Looked up from germline, CDR1 is MDHEN and CDR2 is SYDVKM. V was pared by 4 bases and J by 2 bases, with 4 bases of the junction left unmatched. This CDR3 reads CASSSGQRNYGYTF. The CDR3 nucleotides are TGTGCCAGCAGTTCGGGACAGCGGAACTATGGCTACACCTTC.

This clonotype showed up many times. The V call is TRBV7-3, the J call TRBJ1-4; 9 nucleotides agree with TRBD1. This CDR3 contains 15 residues. J was trimmed by 8 bases and V by 5 bases; bases with no gene match: 9. Germline V CDR1 and CDR2: SGHTA, FQGTGA. CDR3 amino acids: CASSPGGQGREKLFF. CDR3 coding DNA: TGTGCCAGCAGCCCGGGGGGACAGGGTCGCGAAAAACTGTTTTTT.

This clonotype has ten or more counts. This chain joins TRBV7-3 and TRBJ2-5; D is possibly TRBD1 (5 bases). Trimming removed 1 base at V and 5 bases at J, with 17 bases between. CDR3 length: 16 amino acids. The germline CDR1 and CDR2 sequences are SGHTA and FQGTGA. CDR3 DNA: TGTGCCAGCAGCTTAAGGGTCGGTCAGAAGGGGGAGACCCAGTACTTC. As protein: CASSLRVGQKGETQYF. The entire variable domain, with the rest obtained from reference TRBV7-3 and TRBJ2-5, is as follows: GAGVSQTPSNKVTEKGKYVELRCDPISGHTALYWYRQSLGQGPEFLIYFQGTGAADDSGLPNDRFFAVRPEGSVSTLKIQRTERGDSAVYLCASSLRVGQKGETQYFGPGTRLLVL.

The sample holds many counts of this clonotype. V is TRBV28 and J is TRBJ2-5; TRBD1 or TRBD2 may be the D gene (5 bases each). Deletions cut 5 bases from V and 3 bases from J, with 13 bases between. The CDR3 is 14 amino acids. Per the germline V gene, CDR1 is MDHEN and CDR2 is SYDVKM. DNA for the CDR3: TGTGCCAGCAGTCGACTTTGGGGGAAAGAGACCCAGTACTTC. Protein product: CASSRLWGKETQYF.

This clonotype has more than one count but fewer than ten. The chain joins TRBV2 to TRBJ1-5; D is uncertain. V was trimmed by 7 bases and J by 4 bases, leaving 8 bases between them. Germline-derived CDR1 and CDR2 are SNHLY and FYNNEI. The CDR3 is 12 residues long. DNA for the CDR3: TGTGCCAGCACTGGAGGTAATCAGCCCCAGCATTTT. Its translation: CASTGGNQPQHF.

This clonotype has more than one count but fewer than ten. The V call is TRBV7-3, the J call TRBJ1-1, with 8 bases fitting TRBD1. Germline CDR1 is SGHTA and CDR2 is FQGTGA. The CDR3 loop spans 17 amino acids. Unmatched junction bases numbered 14, after V lost 4 bases and J lost 4 bases. As DNA, the CDR3 is TGTGCCAGCAGCTCCGCGCCGGACAGGGTAGGGAGCACTGAAGCTTTCTTT. Its translation is CASSSAPDRVGSTEAFF.

This clonotype was seen only a few times. CDR3 sequence (DNA): TGTGCCAGCAGTCTCCTCGACGGATACAATGAGCAGTTCTTC. Protein: CASSLLDGYNEQFF. V and J are TRBV28 and TRBJ2-1; D remains ambiguous. The CDR3 consists of 14 residues. Germline V lookup: CDR1 MDHEN, CDR2 SYDVKM. Trimming shortened V by 5 bases and J by 4 bases, and 12 bases separated the two germline ends.

Only a few counts were recorded for this clonotype. The rearrangement uses TRBV20-1 and TRBJ1-5; no clear D. Germline V CDR1 and CDR2: DFQATT, SNEGSKA (reference sequence). Deletions cut 5 bases from V and 7 bases from J, with 18 bases between. CDR3 length equals 14 residues. The CDR3 loop is CSARASLGGQPQHF. The CDR3 DNA reads TGCAGTGCTCGGGCCAGCCTGGGAGGGCAGCCCCAGCATTTT.

V and J are TRBV20-1 and TRBJ2-5, with no clear D. Germline values: CDR1 DFQATT, CDR2 SNEGSKA (reference sequence). The V gene lost 6 bases and the J gene lost 4 bases, with 18 bases spanning the gap. The CDR3 length is 14 residues. The CDR3 DNA follows: TGCAGTGCCCCATTTCCGGGCAGAACAGAGACCCAGTACTTC. As protein: CSAPFPGRTETQYF.

This clonotype has just a few counts. The CDR3 DNA reads TGCGCCAGCAGCCGGGCGGGTACAGGCTCCACAGATACGCAGTATTTT. Its protein is CASSRAGTGSTDTQYF. J is TRBJ2-3 and V is TRBV4-1; possibly TRBD1 or TRBD2 for D (5 bases each). The CDR3 has 16 residues. Germline-derived CDR1 and CDR2 are MGHRA and YSYEKL. Between the trimmed V and J ends, which lost 4 bases and 2 bases, there was a span of 16 bases.

The rearrangement links TRBV7-4 to TRBJ1-2; unclear D gene. Trimming removed 3 bases at V and 2 bases at J, with 13 bases between. This CDR3 has 15 amino acids. The germline gives CDR1 SGHVT, CDR2 SQSDAQ. The CDR3 loop is CASSFSPSDNYGYTF. The CDR3 bases are TGTGCCAGCAGCTTCTCGCCGTCGGACAACTATGGCTACACCTTC.

This clonotype was counted many times. This sequence joins TRBV5-1 and TRBJ2-6; D is undetermined. Trimming cost V 3 bases and J 0 bases, with 7 bases left between them. Germline V gene sequence: CDR1 SGHRS, CDR2 YFSETQ. This CDR3 is built from 15 residues. The CDR3 loop is CASSSSVSGANVLTF. DNA for the CDR3: TGCGCCAGCAGCTCATCAGTCTCTGGGGCCAACGTCCTGACTTTC.

This rearrangement joins TRBV21-1 to TRBJ1-5; the table's D gene call, TRBD1, was not cross checked with the DNA. TRBV21-1 is recorded as a pseudogene. The CDR3 has 15 residues. Written as DNA, the CDR3 is TGTGCCAGCAGCAAACGTCCGGGTCGGATACAGCCCCAGCATTTT. This translates into CASSKRPGRIQPQHF.

The chain has TRBV5-1 and TRBJ2-1, with D uncertain. This CDR3 comprises 15 residues. Trimming left V 4 bases short and J 9 bases short, with 20 bases between. CDR1 and CDR2 (germline): SGHRS, YFSETQ. The CDR3 sequence: CASSQQARLSVEQFF. The CDR3 coding sequence is TGCGCCAGCAGCCAGCAGGCCCGGTTAAGTGTTGAGCAGTTCTTC.